The TCR beta chain described here comes from a study of T cell repertoires in cytomegalovirus infection. Overall study findings and caveats: CMV-specific TCR beta clonotypes restricted by HLA-C dominated the ex vivo response.

The sample holds many counts of this clonotype. Its antigen is as yet unknown. From the reads, TCRdb called clonotypes with MiXCR, one entry per CDR3 protein. This sample yields approximately 910,000 distinct CDR3 sequences, of which approximately 30% are seen a single time; over 10% belongs to the top ten. The germline gives CDR1 MNHNY, CDR2 SVGAGI (reference sequence). The CDR3 sequence is 13 residues long. V was shortened by 6 bases and J by 0 bases, with 5 bases between the two germline ends. The TCR was taken from a human donor in good health (CMV status not recorded). Some clones in this sample may be carry-over from other donors' samples. The specimen was cultured CD8+ T cells from PBMCs, collected from culture after CMV antigen stimulation. The chain employs TRBV6-6 and TRBJ1-4; no reliable D call. The CDR3 loop reads CASRGATNEKLFF. The CDR3 nucleotides read TGTGCCAGCAGGGGTGCAACTAATGAAAAACTGTTTTTT.